These T cell receptor beta chains were read from a single sample in a study of post-analysis software for immune sequencing data. Using its own MiXCR run on the PCR reads, TCRdb lists one record per CDR3 protein. Found here are roughly 620,000 distinct CDR3 sequences, about 40% of them singletons; the top ten hold around 1.7%. Sample: blood. All receptors derive from a girl aged 5-17 years with multiple sclerosis. CDR3s include the opening cysteine and the closing phenylalanine or tryptophan. A D gene is named only where the DNA matches it firmly. Clone size is not always given. Where it is, it says once, few, many or a class for expanded clones.

D,J,V,size,DNA,CDR3
TRBD2,TRBJ2-7,TRBV3-1,.,TGTGCCAGCAGCCAACGTGCATGGATTAGCGGGAGGGCCGGTACCTACGAGCAGTACTTC,CASSQRAWISGRAGTYEQYF
TRBD1,TRBJ2-5,TRBV11-2,.,TGTGCCAGCAGTTGGAGGGACAGGGATGGAGAGACCCAGTACTTC,CASSWRDRDGETQYF
TRBD2,TRBJ2-1,TRBV10-3,few,TGTGCCATCACTTCCAGCCAGAGCGGGAGCTCCTACAATGAGCAGTTCTTC,CAITSSQSGSSYNEQFF
TRBD1,TRBJ1-2,TRBV11-1,few,TGTGCCAGCAGCTCGGACAGGGGCCATGGCTACACCTTC,CASSSDRGHGYTF
.,TRBJ2-3,TRBV12-3/TRBV12-4,.,TGTGCCAGCAGTTTAATCTCTACTGGCACAGATACGCAGTATTTT,CASSLISTGTDTQYF
.,TRBJ2-3,TRBV28,.,TGTGCCAGCAGTAGTGCGGGCACAGATACGCAGTATTTT,CASSSAGTDTQYF
.,TRBJ1-1,TRBV12-3/TRBV12-4,few,TGTGCCAGCAGGGTGGCAGGTTTCACTGAAGCTTTCTTT,CASRVAGFTEAFF
TRBD1,TRBJ2-1,TRBV12-3/TRBV12-4,.,TGTGCCAGCAGTCCGGACAGGGGGAGAGGTAATGAGCAGTTCTTC,CASSPDRGRGNEQFF
TRBD2,TRBJ2-2,TRBV5-1,few,TGCGCCAGCAGCTTGGACGCGGGAGTTATCACCGGGGAGCTGTTTTTT,CASSLDAGVITGELFF
TRBD2,TRBJ2-1,TRBV12-3/TRBV12-4,few,TGTGCCAGCAGTCCGGGACTAGCGGGAGCGGGTGAGCAGTTCTTC,CASSPGLAGAGEQFF
.,TRBJ2-7,TRBV3-1,few,TGTGCCAGCAGCCAAGGGGATCCTTCCTCTCCTTACGAGCAGTACTTC,CASSQGDPSSPYEQYF
TRBD1,TRBJ2-7,TRBV20-1,.,TGCAGTGCTAGAGATTGGGGGACAGACGGCTACGAGCAGTACTTC,CSARDWGTDGYEQYF
.,TRBJ2-3,TRBV6-6,.,TGTGCCAGCAGTTACTTGCGGGGCACAGATACGCAGTATTTT,CASSYLRGTDTQYF
TRBD1,TRBJ1-2,TRBV5-1,.,TGCGCCAGCAGCCTGGAACCCGGGACAGGGGTTTTCGGCTACACCTTC,CASSLEPGTGVFGYTF
.,TRBJ2-7,TRBV5-1,.,TGCGCCAGCAGCCCAAGCCACAGGAGCTCCTACGAGCAGTACTTC,CASSPSHRSSYEQYF
.,TRBJ2-1,TRBV29-1,.,TGCAGCCCCCGAGCGGGTCCGTACAATGAGCAGTTCTTC,CSPRAGPYNEQFF
.,TRBJ1-2,TRBV12-3/TRBV12-4,.,TGTGCCAGCAGTTTCTTTTCCGGGGTCAATGGCTACACCTTC,CASSFFSGVNGYTF
.,TRBJ2-7,TRBV7-2,.,TGTGCCAGCAGCTTAGATTCGACTGTAACTAGGGAGCAGTACTTC,CASSLDSTVTREQYF
.,TRBJ2-7,TRBV5-1,.,TGCGCCAGCAGCTGGGGCAGGACCGAGAGCTCCTACGAGCAGTACTTC,CASSWGRTESSYEQYF
.,TRBJ2-2,TRBV12-3/TRBV12-4,.,TGTGCCAGCAGTGCCCAGGCAGGGCTCGGCGCCGGGGAGCTGTTTTTT,CASSAQAGLGAGELFF
.,TRBJ2-5,TRBV7-8,few,TGTGCCAGCAGCCCCGCCGGGACTCTCACGCAAGAGACCCAGTACTTC,CASSPAGTLTQETQYF
.,TRBJ2-5,TRBV7-9,few,TGTGCCAGCAGCTTAGCACAGTACCAAGAGACCCAGTACTTC,CASSLAQYQETQYF
.,TRBJ2-7,TRBV12-5,.,TGTGCTAGCTCTGGGGGGTATTTCTACGAGCAGTACTTC,CASSGGYFYEQYF
TRBD2,TRBJ2-1,TRBV5-1,few,TGCGCCAGCAGCTTGGGGGGAGGGCGGTCCAATGAGCAGTTCTTC,CASSLGGGRSNEQFF
.,TRBJ1-2,TRBV9,.,TGTGCCAGCAGCGACCCGGGGGGTGAAAACTATGGCTACACCTTC,CASSDPGGENYGYTF
.,TRBJ2-6,TRBV29-1,few,TGCAGCGTTGAAGATCTACAGGGAGCTGGGGCCAACGTCCTGACTTTC,CSVEDLQGAGANVLTF
.,TRBJ2-6,TRBV29-1,few,TGCAGCGTTGTCTGGGGCCTCTCTGGGGCCAACGTCCTGACTTTC,CSVVWGLSGANVLTF
.,TRBJ2-7,TRBV12-3/TRBV12-4,many,TGTGCCAGCAGTCTGACTAGCTACGAGCAGTACTTC,CASSLTSYEQYF
.,TRBJ2-3,TRBV7-9,.,TGTGCCAGCAGTCAGTCACAGGGAAGCACAGATACGCAGTATTTT,CASSQSQGSTDTQYF
TRBD2,TRBJ2-7,TRBV7-9,.,TGTGCCAGCAGCGCCCGAATCACTAGCGGGGGATCTGAGGAGCAGTACTTC,CASSARITSGGSEEQYF
TRBD1,TRBJ2-1,TRBV24-1,few,TGTGCCACCAGTGATGTACAGGGGAGCTCCTACAATGAGCAGTTCTTC,CATSDVQGSSYNEQFF
.,TRBJ2-7,TRBV20-1,.,TGCAGTGCTAGAGGCAGGGACGGAGAGCAGTACTTC,CSARGRDGEQYF
.,TRBJ1-2,TRBV12-3/TRBV12-4,few,TGTGCCAGCAGTTACAGGGACTATGGCTACACCTTC,CASSYRDYGYTF
.,TRBJ1-1,TRBV5-1,.,TGCGCCAGCAGCGAAAAGGGTCTTTTACCGACTGAAGCTTTCTTT,CASSEKGLLPTEAFF
.,TRBJ2-6,TRBV5-6,.,TGTGCCAGCAGCTATCGGGGAACCTCTGGGGCCAACGTCCTGACTTTC,CASSYRGTSGANVLTF
TRBD2,TRBJ2-3,TRBV5-1,few,TGCGCCAGCAGCACCACGACTAGCGGAGCCGCACTAGATACGCAGTATTTT,CASSTTTSGAALDTQYF